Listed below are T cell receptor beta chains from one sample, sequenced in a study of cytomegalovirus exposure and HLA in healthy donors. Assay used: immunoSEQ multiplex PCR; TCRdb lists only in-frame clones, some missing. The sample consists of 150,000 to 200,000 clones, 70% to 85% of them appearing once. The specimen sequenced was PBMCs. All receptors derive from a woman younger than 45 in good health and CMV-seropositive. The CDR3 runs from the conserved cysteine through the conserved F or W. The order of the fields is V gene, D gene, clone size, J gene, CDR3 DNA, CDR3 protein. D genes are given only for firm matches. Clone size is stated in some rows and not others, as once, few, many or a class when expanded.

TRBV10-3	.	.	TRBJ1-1	TGTGCCATCCGCAGGGATCTGAACACTGAAGCTTTCTTT	CAIRRDLNTEAFF
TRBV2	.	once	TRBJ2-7	TGTGCCAGCAGTGAGGGAGCGGACCCATTCTACGAGCAGTACTTC	CASSEGADPFYEQYF
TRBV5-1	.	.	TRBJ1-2	TGCGCCAGCAGCTTATCAGGAAACTATGGCTACACCTTC	CASSLSGNYGYTF
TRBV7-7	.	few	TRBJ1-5	TGTGCTAGCAGCTCGGGGAGCAATCAGCCCCAGCATTTT	CASSSGSNQPQHF
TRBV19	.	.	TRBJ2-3	TGTGCCAGTAGTTCGGGAGATACGCAGTATTTT	CASSSGDTQYF
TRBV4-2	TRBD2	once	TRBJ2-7	TGTGCCAGCAGCCAAGAGAGGGGACTAGCGTCCTACGAGCAGTACTTC	CASSQERGLASYEQYF
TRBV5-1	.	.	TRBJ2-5	TGCGCCAGCAGCTTCGGAGAAAACCAAGAGACCCAGTACTTC	CASSFGENQETQYF
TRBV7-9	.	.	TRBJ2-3	TGTGCCAGCAAGCAGGGCGGCACAGATACGCAGTATTTT	CASKQGGTDTQYF
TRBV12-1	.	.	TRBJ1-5	TGTGCCAGCAGCTTTCAGACCTACGGGGACAGGGGTGTTGGCAATCAGCCCCAGCATTTT	CASSFQTYGDRGVGNQPQHF
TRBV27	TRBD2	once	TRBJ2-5	TGTGCCAGCAGTTTATCTATGGGACTAGCGGGAACCGCGGGGGCCCAGTACTTC	CASSLSMGLAGTAGAQYF
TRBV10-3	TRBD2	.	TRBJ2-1	TGTGCCATCAGTGAAGGGGCTAGCGGGGGTCAAAACAATGAGCAGTTCTTC	CAISEGASGGQNNEQFF
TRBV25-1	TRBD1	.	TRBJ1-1	TGTGCCAGCAGAGCAACAGGGGTTCGCACTGAAGCTTTCTTT	CASRATGVRTEAFF
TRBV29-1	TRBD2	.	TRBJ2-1	TGCAGCGTCTGGGGGGGGGATGAGCAGTTCTTC	CSVWGGDEQFF
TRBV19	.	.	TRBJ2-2	TGTGCCAGTAGTATCCGGGAATGGACCGGGGAGCTGTTTTTT	CASSIREWTGELFF
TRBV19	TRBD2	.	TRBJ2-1	TGTGCCAGTAGTCAAGCGGGAGGGGGCTACAGTGAGCAGTTCTTC	CASSQAGGGYSEQFF
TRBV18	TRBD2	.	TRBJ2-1	TGTGCCAGCTCACCTGATAGCGGGAGGTTGGGTAATGAGCAGTTCTTC	CASSPDSGRLGNEQFF
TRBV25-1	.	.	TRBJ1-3	TGTGCCAGCAGCCACGACGGGAGCTCTGGAAACACCATATATTTT	CASSHDGSSGNTIYF
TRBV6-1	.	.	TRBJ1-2	TGTGCCAGCAGTGAAAGGGCCAGGGAATATGGCTACACCTTC	CASSERAREYGYTF
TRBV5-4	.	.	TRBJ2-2	TGTGCCAGCAGCATAAATAGAGCGATGGGGGAGCTGTTTTTT	CASSINRAMGELFF
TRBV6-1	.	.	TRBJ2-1	TGTGCCAGCAGTGCGGGCGGGGCGAATTACAATGAGCAGTTCTTC	CASSAGGANYNEQFF
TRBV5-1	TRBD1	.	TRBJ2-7	TGCGCCAGCAGCTTTTCCTCGGGACAGTACGAGCAGTACTTC	CASSFSSGQYEQYF
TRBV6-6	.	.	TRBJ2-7	TGTGCCAGCAGTTCTGACTTCTCGTTTTACGAGCAGTACTTC	CASSSDFSFYEQYF
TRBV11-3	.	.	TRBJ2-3	TGTGCCAGCAGCTTCGATCCGGTCGGAGAGGCAGATACGCAGTATTTT	CASSFDPVGEADTQYF
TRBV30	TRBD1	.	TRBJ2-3	TGTGCCTGGAGTCCCGCAGGGGACAGTACAGATACGCAGTATTTT	CAWSPAGDSTDTQYF
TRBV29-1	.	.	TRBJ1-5	TGCAGCGTTTCAGGGGATAGCAATCAGCCCCAGCATTTT	CSVSGDSNQPQHF
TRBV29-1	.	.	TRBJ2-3	TGCAGTTCCGCCGAGGCTGGTCCGGATACGCAGTATTTT	CSSAEAGPDTQYF
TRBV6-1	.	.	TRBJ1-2	TGTGCCAGCAGTGAAGCGAGACCGGGACTCTATGGCTACACCTTC	CASSEARPGLYGYTF
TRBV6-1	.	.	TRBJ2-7	TGTGCCAGCTTCGGAGTTCTTCTGGAGCAGTACTTC	CASFGVLLEQYF
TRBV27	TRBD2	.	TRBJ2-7	TGTGCCAGCAGTTTACTAGCGGGAGGGCCCTCCTACGAGCAGTACTTC	CASSLLAGGPSYEQYF
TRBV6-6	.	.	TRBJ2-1	TGTGCCAGCAGTTACGGGGCAGGGGCCTACAATGAGCAGTTCTTC	CASSYGAGAYNEQFF
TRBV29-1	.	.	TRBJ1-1	TGCAGCGTTGCCAGGGCCACTGAAGCTTTCTTT	CSVARATEAFF
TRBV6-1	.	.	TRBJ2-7	TGTACCAGCACTAGGGGTGACTCCTACGAACAGTACTTC	CTSTRGDSYEQYF
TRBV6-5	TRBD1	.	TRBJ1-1	TGTGCCAGCAGCCTTCAAACAGGGGGCGCGACTGAAGCTTTCTTT	CASSLQTGGATEAFF
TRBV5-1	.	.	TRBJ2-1	TGCGCCAGCAGCTTGGGGGTTCTCTCGGAGGCGGATGAGCAGTTCTTC	CASSLGVLSEADEQFF
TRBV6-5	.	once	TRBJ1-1	TGTGCCAGCAATCTGGGCAGAAAGAACACTGAAGCTTTCTTT	CASNLGRKNTEAFF
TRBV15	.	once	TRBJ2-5	TGTGCCACCAGCAGAGGACAGGCCCAAGAGACCCAGTACTTC	CATSRGQAQETQYF
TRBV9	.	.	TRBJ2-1	TGTGCCAGCAGCTTACCGGGATCCTCCTACAATGAGCAGTTCTTC	CASSLPGSSYNEQFF
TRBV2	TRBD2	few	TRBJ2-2	TGTGCCGGAAAGCGGGAGGGTAGCACCGGGGAGCTGTTTTTT	CAGKREGSTGELFF
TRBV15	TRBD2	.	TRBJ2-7	TGTGCCACCAGCCGGGAGGTGACTTCCTACGAGCAGTACTTC	CATSREVTSYEQYF
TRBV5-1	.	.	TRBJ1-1	TGCGCCAGCAGCTCGGACAGAAGAAACACTGAAGCTTTCTTT	CASSSDRRNTEAFF
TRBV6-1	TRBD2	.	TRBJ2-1	TGTGCCAGCCCTAGCGGGAGGACCAATGAGCAGTTCTTC	CASPSGRTNEQFF
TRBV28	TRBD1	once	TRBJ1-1	TGTGCCAGCAGTCCACCTTACAGGGGACACAACACTGAAGCTTTCTTT	CASSPPYRGHNTEAFF
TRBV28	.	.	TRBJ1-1	TGTGCCAGCAGTTTGTTAGGTCGGGGGGACACTGAAGCTTTCTTT	CASSLLGRGDTEAFF
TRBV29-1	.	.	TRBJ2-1	TGCAGCGTTCGGTTCAACAATGAGCAGTTCTTC	CSVRFNNEQFF
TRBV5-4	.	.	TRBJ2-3	TGTGCCACCCTAGACCCCTCATATCCCACAGATACGCAGTATTTT	CATLDPSYPTDTQYF
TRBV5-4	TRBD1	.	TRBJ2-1	TGTGCCAGCAGCTTGCCGACAGGGGGCCATGAGCAGTTCTTC	CASSLPTGGHEQFF
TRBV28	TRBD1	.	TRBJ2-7	TGTGCCAGCAGTTCGACAGGGGGTTTCTACGAGCAGTACTTC	CASSSTGGFYEQYF
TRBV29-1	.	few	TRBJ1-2	TGCAGCACGGGGACATCCGCCTATGGCTACACCTTC	CSTGTSAYGYTF
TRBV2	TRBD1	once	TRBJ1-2	TGTGCCAGCAGGGGACAGGGCGGCGGCTACACCTTC	CASRGQGGGYTF
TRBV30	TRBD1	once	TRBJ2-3	TGTGCCTGGAGTGCGGGACAGGAGGCGCAGTATTTT	CAWSAGQEAQYF
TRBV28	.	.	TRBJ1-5	TGTGCCAGCAGTTTAGGGCAGGTGTATCAGCCCCAGCATTTT	CASSLGQVYQPQHF
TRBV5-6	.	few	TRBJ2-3	TGTGCCAGCAGCTTCTCAGGTACCACAGATACGCAGTATTTT	CASSFSGTTDTQYF
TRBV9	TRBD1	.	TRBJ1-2	TGTGCCAGCAGCGGACCGGGACAGATAAACTATGGCTACACCTTC	CASSGPGQINYGYTF
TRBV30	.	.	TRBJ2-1	TGTGCCTGGAGGATCGGGATAAACCAATACAATGAGCAGTTCTTC	CAWRIGINQYNEQFF
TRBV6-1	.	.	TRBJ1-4	TGTGCCAGCAGTGAGAGGACAGAGGGCGAAAAACTGTTTTTT	CASSERTEGEKLFF
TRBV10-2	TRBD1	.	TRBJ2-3	TGCGCCAGCACACCGGGACAGGGGCAACTAGTGCCCACAGATACGCAGTATTTT	CASTPGQGQLVPTDTQYF
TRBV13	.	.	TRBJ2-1	TGTGCCAGCAGCTTACGGGATAGCGGATACAATGAGCAGTTCTTC	CASSLRDSGYNEQFF
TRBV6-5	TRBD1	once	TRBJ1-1	TGTGCCAGCAGTTACTCCCCACAGGGGGCGCGAGAAGAAGCTTTCTTT	CASSYSPQGAREEAFF